The 24 T cell receptor beta chains below come from one sample, sequenced in a study of Ad26.COV2.S vaccination and SARS-CoV-2 variants. As for treatment: around 19 received Ad26.COV2.S at low or high dose, single or two shots; five or six received placebo; per-sample allocation not given. Sampling occurred on day 63 after the first vaccine or placebo injection. The table came from immunoSEQ multiplex PCR; TCRdb's copy has only in-frame clones and leaves some out. The sample holds some 270,000 clones, 87% seen once. Here the sequenced sample was peripheral blood, taken in a trial of Ad26.COV2.S vaccine versus placebo. Receptors were obtained from a person between 18 and 65 years old who received the Ad26.COV2.S COVID-19 vaccine or a placebo.

This clone was detected once. The chain links TRBV4-1 to TRBJ2-3; D perhaps matches TRBD2 (6 bases). Trimming cost V 0 bases and J 6 bases, with 16 bases left between them. Germline V gene sequence: CDR1 MGHRA, CDR2 YSYEKL. This CDR3 contains 16 residues. As DNA, the CDR3 is TGCGCCAGCAGCCAAGATAGCACGGCGGGGTGGGATACGCAGTATTTT. It translates to CASSQDSTAGWDTQYF.

This clone was detected only once. J is TRBJ2-7 and V is TRBV5-8; 8 nucleotides line up with TRBD1. The J segment lost 0 bases and the V segment lost 4 bases, leaving 6 bases of the junction unmatched. Germline CDR1 reads SGHTS; CDR2 reads YDEGEE. The CDR3 totals 15 residues. Here the CDR3 DNA reads TGTGCCAGCAGCGACCGGGACAGGAGCTCCTACGAGCAGTACGTC. This codes for CASSDRDRSSYEQYV.

The chain links TRBV18 to TRBJ2-3, with 7 bases fitting TRBD2. Germline assignment: CDR1 KGHSH and CDR2 LQKENI. This CDR3 has 18 amino acids. Trimming took 6 bases from V and 1 from J; bases not matched to a gene: 16. The CDR3 DNA reads TGTGCCAGCTCCCAAAATCAACTTGGACTAGGAGGCACAGATACGCAGTATTTT. This translates into CASSQNQLGLGGTDTQYF.

The genes are TRBV29-1 and TRBJ1-1; 7 bases are a match to TRBD1. J lost 0 bases, V lost 8 bases, and 6 bases had no gene match. The CDR3 is made up of 13 amino acids. Looked up from germline, CDR1 is SQVTM and CDR2 is ANQGSEA. CDR3 coding DNA: TGCAGCACCTCGACAGGGATGAACACTGAAGCTTTCTTT. As protein: CSTSTGMNTEAFF.

This chain connects TRBV3-1 (or the pseudogene TRBV3-2) to TRBJ2-1; 7 positions agree with TRBD2. The V and J ends lost 4 bases and 0 bases, in that order; junction bases with no gene match: 6. Germline-derived CDR1 and CDR2 are LGHDT and YNNKEL (reference sequence). This CDR3 has 16 amino acids. The CDR3 loop reads CASSLFGGVSYNEQFF. CDR3 DNA sequence: TGTGCCAGCAGCCTTTTTGGGGGGGTCTCCTACAATGAGCAGTTCTTC.

The genes are TRBV19 and TRBJ2-6; D ambiguous. V lost 8 bases to trimming and J lost 3 bases, with 8 bases between them. CDR1 is LNHDA, CDR2 SQIVND, per germline (reference sequence). This CDR3 contains 13 residues. The CDR3: CASRPHGANVLTF. Written as DNA, the CDR3 is TGTGCCAGTCGCCCTCATGGGGCCAACGTCCTGACTTTC.

The chain joins TRBV7-9 to TRBJ2-3; the D is unclear. Trimming pared 6 bases from V and 7 bases from J, leaving 8 bases between. This CDR3 comprises 11 residues. Germline V gene lookup returns CDR1 SEHNR and CDR2 FQNEAQ (reference sequence). The CDR3 bases are TGTGCCAGCAGGATATTATATACGCAGTATTTT. The encoded protein is CASRILYTQYF.

The chain carries TRBV6-6 and TRBJ1-1, with D tentatively TRBD1 (6 bases). The germline gives CDR1 MNHNY, CDR2 SVGAGI (reference sequence). Trimming took off 4 bases at V and 7 bases at J, with 16 bases between the two ends. The length of the CDR3 is 14 residues. The CDR3 reads CASSLRGGFVEAFF. CDR3 nucleotide sequence: TGTGCCAGCAGTTTAAGGGGGGGGTTTGTTGAAGCTTTCTTT.

CDR3 bases: TGTGCCACCAGTGATTGGGTACAGGGCTACAATGAGCAGTTCTTC. Its translation is CATSDWVQGYNEQFF. This chain joins TRBV24-1 and TRBJ2-1; a weak D match, TRBD1 (6 bases). This CDR3 has 15 amino acids. The germline V and J ends were trimmed by 2 bases and 3 bases, with 10 bases remaining between them. The V gene's germline CDR1 is KGHDR and CDR2 SFDVKD.

The chain uses TRBV4-1 and TRBJ2-7, with D tentatively TRBD2 (6 bases). The CDR3 spans 20 residues. The germline V gene has CDR1 MGHRA and CDR2 YSYEKL. V lost 0 bases, J lost 3 bases, and 27 bases lay in between. Written as DNA, the CDR3 is TGCGCCAGCAGCCAAGAAATGACTACCGCCCACCAATGGGGGGTCTACGAGCAGTACGTC. The encoded protein is CASSQEMTTAHQWGVYEQYV.

This chain connects TRBV4-3 to TRBJ2-1; TRBD2 is a possible D gene (5 bases). V shed 0 bases and J shed 7 bases, with 13 bases lying between them. The CDR3 totals 15 residues. Germline assignment: CDR1 LGHNA and CDR2 YSLEER. The DNA for the CDR3 is TGCGCCAGCAGCCAAGATCGAGGACTCCCGAATGAGCAGTTCTTC. Translated: CASSQDRGLPNEQFF.

The chain uses TRBV6-6 and TRBJ2-2; weak D call: TRBD2 (7 bases). Germline V lookup: CDR1 MNHNY, CDR2 SVGAGI (reference sequence). V was pared by 7 bases and J by 9 bases, with 12 bases between. This CDR3 region has 12 residues. CDR3 sequence reads: CASTYGGRELFF. For the CDR3, the DNA is TGTGCCAGCACCTACGGGGGGCGGGAGCTGTTTTTT.

The V call is TRBV4-1, the J call TRBJ2-1, with D tentatively TRBD1 (6 bases). The CDR3 has 15 residues. Germline V gene data show CDR1 as MGHRA and CDR2 as YSYEKL. Trimming removed 4 bases from V and 9 bases from J, with 19 bases in between. CDR3 coding DNA: TGCGCCAGCAGCCCCCGAAACAGGGCTGAAGGTGAGCAGTTCTTC. It translates to CASSPRNRAEGEQFF.

In this sample, this clone turned up a few times. The chain combines TRBV5-5 with TRBJ1-2; D not certain. The germline CDR1 and CDR2 sequences are SGHKS and YYEKEE (reference sequence). V lost 0 bases, J lost 2 bases, and 5 bases lay in between. The CDR3 totals 13 residues. CDR3 in DNA: TGTGCCAGCAGCTTGGACACAAACTATGGCTACACCTTC. It translates to CASSLDTNYGYTF.

The gene calls are TRBV14 and TRBJ2-5; D is uncertain. The germline V gene has CDR1 SGHDN and CDR2 FVKESK. Trimming took off 0 bases at V and 4 bases at J, with 12 bases between the two ends. The CDR3 loop spans 15 amino acids. The CDR3 bases are TGTGCCAGCAGCCAAGAAGGCACCATGGGAGAGACCCAGTACTTC. Translating gives CASSQEGTMGETQYF. The entire variable domain, with the rest obtained from reference TRBV14 and TRBJ2-5, is as follows: EAGVTQFPSHSVIEKGQTVTLRCDPISGHDNLYWYRRVMGKEIKFLLHFVKESKQDESGMPNNRFLAERTGGTYSTLKVQPAELEDSGVYFCASSQEGTMGETQYFGPGTRLLVL.

Only a few counts were recorded for this clone. The rearrangement uses TRBV6-5 and TRBJ1-5; D is undetermined. The germline CDR1 and CDR2 sequences are MNHEY and SVGAGI. V shed 7 bases and J shed 5 bases, with 12 bases lying between them. This CDR3 region has 13 residues. CDR3 region: CASMRERDQPQHF. CDR3 sequence (DNA): TGTGCCAGCATGAGGGAAAGAGATCAGCCCCAGCATTTT.

The CDR3 here is CASSRVSWAGEGPQHF. The CDR3 coding sequence is TGTGCCAGCAGCCGCGTTTCTTGGGCGGGCGAGGGGCCCCAGCATTTT. This chain joins TRBV4-2 and TRBJ1-5; D unresolved. Germline V gives CDR1 LGHNA, CDR2 YNFKEQ. This CDR3 region has 16 residues. V was trimmed by 4 bases and J by 9 bases, leaving 22 bases between them.

This clone was observed once. V usage is TRBV27 and J usage is TRBJ2-2; D is ambiguous. CDR3 length: 15 amino acids. CDR1 and CDR2 from the germline V gene are MNHEY and SMNVEV (reference sequence). V was pared by 0 bases and J by 6 bases, with 11 bases between. In nucleotides, the CDR3 is TGTGCCAGCAGTTTATCTCGGCTCCGCGCCGGGGAGCTGTTTTTT. Its translation is CASSLSRLRAGELFF.

The genes are TRBV6-2 or TRBV6-3 and TRBJ1-5; 8 bases match TRBD1. V was clipped by 2 bases and J by 6 bases; unmatched bases: 9. Germline loops: CDR1 MNHEY, CDR2 SVGEGT. The CDR3 loop spans 16 amino acids. The CDR3 DNA reads TGTGCCAGCAGTTACCCGACAGGGGCCCCAGGTCAGCCCCAGCATTTT. Encoded protein: CASSYPTGAPGQPQHF.

The chain is built from TRBV5-4 and TRBJ2-2; 9 nucleotides line up with TRBD1. The J segment lost 0 bases and the V segment lost 4 bases, leaving 1 base of the junction unmatched. The CDR3 sequence is 15 residues long. Germline values: CDR1 SGHNT, CDR2 YYREEE (reference sequence). The DNA for the CDR3 is TGTGCCAGCAGCAGGGACAGGGCGAACACCGGGGAGCTGTTTTTT. Protein: CASSRDRANTGELFF. The complete variable domain, with remaining parts taken from reference TRBV5-4 and TRBJ2-2, reads ETGVTQSPTHLIKTRGQQVTLRCSSQSGHNTVSWYQQALGQGPQFIFQYYREEENGRGNFPPRFSGLQFPNYSSELNVNALELDDSALYLCASSRDRANTGELFFGEGSRLTVL.

The gene calls are TRBV7-3 and TRBJ2-5; D gene uncertain. Trimming removed 5 bases at V and 2 bases at J, with 9 bases between. Germline V CDR1 and CDR2: SGHTA, FQGTGA. The CDR3 contains 13 residues. The CDR3 nucleotides read TGTGCCAGCAGCCTCCGATTGCAAGAGACCCAGTACTTC. Protein product: CASSLRLQETQYF.

The chain combines TRBV7-3 with TRBJ2-3; TRBD1 aligns across 7 bases. CDR3 length: 14 amino acids. The V gene end was trimmed by 5 bases and the J gene end by 2 bases; junction bases not matched to a gene: 4. Germline CDR1 and CDR2: SGHTA and FQGTGA. The CDR3 DNA is TGTGCCAGCAGCAAAGACAGGGACACAGATACGCAGTATTTT. This codes for CASSKDRDTDTQYF.

V gene TRBV7-8 combines with J gene TRBJ1-1, with 9 bases fitting TRBD1. V lost 7 bases and J lost 4; bases outside the gene matches: 4. Germline CDR1 reads SGHVS; CDR2 reads FQNEAQ. This CDR3 has 13 amino acids. The CDR3 DNA reads TGTGCCAGCAACAGGGGGCTTGGCACTGAAGCTTTCTTT. Amino acids: CASNRGLGTEAFF.

The chain combines TRBV5-4 with TRBJ1-1; the D is unclear. Germline lookup yields CDR1 SGHNT and CDR2 YYREEE (reference sequence). The CDR3 consists of 14 residues. V was trimmed by 5 bases and J by 4 bases, leaving 15 bases between them. The CDR3 DNA sequence: TGTGCCAGCAGTCGAAGGGTGATGGGCACTGAAGCTTTCTTT. Protein sequence: CASSRRVMGTEAFF.